The sequence of this T cell receptor (beta chain) was determined in a study of cytomegalovirus exposure and HLA in healthy donors. About the research overall: Approximately 170 million T cells yielded 90 million to 130 million unique TCR beta sequences in earlier analysis. Study results and limitations: Differences between HLA loci emerged in a later analysis of TCR association rates, with DRB1 most and HLA-C fewest.

Use of 60 Vbeta and 13 Jbeta primers characterized the PCR. The assay was immunoSEQ multiplex PCR, and TCRdb's table has in-frame clones only and misses some. The data hold approximately 100,000 clones, with approximately 66% observed a single time. Turning to this clone: Its antigen is as yet unknown.

V was shortened by 5 bases and J by 5 bases, with 9 bases between the two germline ends. This CDR3 comprises 12 residues. Looked up from germline, CDR1 is LNHDA and CDR2 is SQIVND (reference sequence). Sequenced material: PBMCs. The TCR comes from a woman aged 45-65 years in good health and CMV-seronegative. The chain uses TRBV19 and TRBJ2-5; D gene uncertain. The CDR3 sequence is CASSETGETQYF. The DNA of the CDR3 is TGTGCCAGTAGTGAAACCGGGGAGACCCAGTACTTC.